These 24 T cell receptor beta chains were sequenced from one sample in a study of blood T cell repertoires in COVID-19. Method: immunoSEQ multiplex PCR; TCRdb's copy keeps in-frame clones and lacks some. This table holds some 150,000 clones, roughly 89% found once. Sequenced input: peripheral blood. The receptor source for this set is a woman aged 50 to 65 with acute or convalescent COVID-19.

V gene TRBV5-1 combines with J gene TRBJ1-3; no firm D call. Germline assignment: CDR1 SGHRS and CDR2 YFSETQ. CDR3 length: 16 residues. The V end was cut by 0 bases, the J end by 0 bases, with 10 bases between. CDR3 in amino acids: CASSLGAASSGNTIYF. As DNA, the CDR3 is TGCGCCAGCAGCTTGGGGGCCGCGAGCTCTGGAAACACCATATATTTT.

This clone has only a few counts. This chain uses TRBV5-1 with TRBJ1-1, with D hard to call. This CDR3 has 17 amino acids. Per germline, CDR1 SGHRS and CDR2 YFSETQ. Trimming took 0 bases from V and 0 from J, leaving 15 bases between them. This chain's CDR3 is CASSLGAGRFMNTEAFF. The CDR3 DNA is TGCGCCAGCAGCTTGGGAGCGGGCCGTTTTATGAACACTGAAGCTTTCTTT. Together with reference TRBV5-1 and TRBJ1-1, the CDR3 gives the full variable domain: KAGVTQTPRYLIKTRGQQVTLSCSPISGHRSVSWYQQTPGQGLQFLFEYFSETQRNKGNFPGRFSGRQFSNSRSEMNVSTLELGDSALYLCASSLGAGRFMNTEAFFGQGTRLTVV.

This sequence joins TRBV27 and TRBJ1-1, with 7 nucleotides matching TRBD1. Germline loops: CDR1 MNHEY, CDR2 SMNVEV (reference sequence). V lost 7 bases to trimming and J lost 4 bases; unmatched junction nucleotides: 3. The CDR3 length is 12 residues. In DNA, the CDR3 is TGTGCCAGCAAGGCAGGGGGCACTGAAGCTTTCTTT. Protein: CASKAGGTEAFF.

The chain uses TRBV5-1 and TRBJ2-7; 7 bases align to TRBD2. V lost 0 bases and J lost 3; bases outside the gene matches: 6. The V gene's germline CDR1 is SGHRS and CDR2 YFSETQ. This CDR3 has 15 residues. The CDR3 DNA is TGCGCCAGCAGCTTGGAGGACGGGGGGTTCTACGAGCAGTACTTC. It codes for CASSLEDGGFYEQYF.

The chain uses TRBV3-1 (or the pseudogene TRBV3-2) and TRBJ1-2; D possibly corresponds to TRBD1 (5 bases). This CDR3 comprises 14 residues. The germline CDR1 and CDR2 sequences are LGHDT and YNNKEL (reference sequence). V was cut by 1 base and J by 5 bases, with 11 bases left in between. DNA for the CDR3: TGTGCCAGCAGCCAAGTCCCGGGGGGGTATGGCTACACCTTC. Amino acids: CASSQVPGGYGYTF.

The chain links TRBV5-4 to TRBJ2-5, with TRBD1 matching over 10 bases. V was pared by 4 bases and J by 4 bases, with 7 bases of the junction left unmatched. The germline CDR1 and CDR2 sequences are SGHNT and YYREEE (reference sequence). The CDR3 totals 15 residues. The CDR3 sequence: CASSLDRGQGETQYF. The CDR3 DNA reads TGTGCCAGCAGCCTAGACAGGGGGCAGGGAGAGACCCAGTACTTC.

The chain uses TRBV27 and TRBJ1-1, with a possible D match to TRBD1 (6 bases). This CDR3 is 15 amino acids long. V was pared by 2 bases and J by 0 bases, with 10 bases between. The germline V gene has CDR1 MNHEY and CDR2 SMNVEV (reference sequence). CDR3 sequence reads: CASSLRGGMNTEAFF. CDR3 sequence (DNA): TGTGCCAGCAGTTTAAGGGGGGGCATGAACACTGAAGCTTTCTTT.

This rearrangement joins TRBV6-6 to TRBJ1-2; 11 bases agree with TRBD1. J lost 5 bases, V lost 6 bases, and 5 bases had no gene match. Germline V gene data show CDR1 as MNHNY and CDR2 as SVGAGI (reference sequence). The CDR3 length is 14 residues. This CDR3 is CASSTDRGLYGYTF. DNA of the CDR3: TGTGCCAGCAGCACGGACAGGGGGCTTTATGGCTACACCTTC.

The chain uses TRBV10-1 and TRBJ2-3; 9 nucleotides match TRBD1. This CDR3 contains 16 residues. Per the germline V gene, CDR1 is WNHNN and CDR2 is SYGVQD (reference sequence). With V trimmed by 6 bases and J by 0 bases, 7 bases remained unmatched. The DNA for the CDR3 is TGCGCCAGCAGCGCGAACAGGGGGCTGAGCACAGATACGCAGTATTTT. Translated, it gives CASSANRGLSTDTQYF.

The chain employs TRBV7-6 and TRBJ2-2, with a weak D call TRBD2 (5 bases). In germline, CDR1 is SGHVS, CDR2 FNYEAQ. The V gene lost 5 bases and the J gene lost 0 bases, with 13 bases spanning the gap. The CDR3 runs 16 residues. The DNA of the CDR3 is TGTGCCAGCAGCCTACGGACCGGGGCGAACACCGGGGAGCTGTTTTTT. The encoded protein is CASSLRTGANTGELFF.

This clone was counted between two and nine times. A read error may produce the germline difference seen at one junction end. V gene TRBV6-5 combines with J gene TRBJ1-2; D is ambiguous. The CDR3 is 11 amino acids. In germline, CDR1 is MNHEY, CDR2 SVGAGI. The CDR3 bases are TGTGCCAGCATTAGCGAGACGAGGGCTTCCTTC. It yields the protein CASISETRASF.

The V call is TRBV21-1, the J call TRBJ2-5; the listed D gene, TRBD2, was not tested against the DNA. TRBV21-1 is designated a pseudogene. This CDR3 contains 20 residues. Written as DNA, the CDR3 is TGTGCCAGCAGCAAAAAGGGGGAGTCCGGACGACTAGCGGGTCGGGAGACCCAGTACTTC. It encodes CASSKKGESGRLAGRETQYF.

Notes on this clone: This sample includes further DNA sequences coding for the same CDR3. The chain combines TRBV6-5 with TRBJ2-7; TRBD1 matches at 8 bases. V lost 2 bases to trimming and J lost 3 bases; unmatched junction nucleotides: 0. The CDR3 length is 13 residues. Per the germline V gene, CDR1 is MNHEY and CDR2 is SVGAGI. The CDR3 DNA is TGTGCCAGCAGTTACGGGACAGGCTACGAGCAGTACTTC. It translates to CASSYGTGYEQYF.

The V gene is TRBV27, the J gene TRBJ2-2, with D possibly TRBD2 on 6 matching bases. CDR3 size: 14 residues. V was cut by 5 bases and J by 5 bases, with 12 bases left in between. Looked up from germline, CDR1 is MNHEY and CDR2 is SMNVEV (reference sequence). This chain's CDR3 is CASSTTRGTGELFF. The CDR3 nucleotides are TGTGCCAGCAGTACAACCCGGGGGACCGGGGAGCTGTTTTTT.

The DNA of the CDR3 is TGCGCCAGCAGCCAAGATCTAATGTCAGGAGGAAACACTGAAGCTTTCTTT. It translates to CASSQDLMSGGNTEAFF. V usage is TRBV4-1 and J usage is TRBJ1-1; no firm D call. This CDR3 region has 17 residues. Germline loops: CDR1 MGHRA, CDR2 YSYEKL. V gave up 0 bases and J gave up 2 bases, with 16 bases separating them.

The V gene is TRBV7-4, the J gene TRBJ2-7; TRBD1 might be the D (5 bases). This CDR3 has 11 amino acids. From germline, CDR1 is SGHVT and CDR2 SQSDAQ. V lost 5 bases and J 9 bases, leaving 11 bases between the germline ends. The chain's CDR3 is CASSHRQSQYF. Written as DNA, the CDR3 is TGTGCCAGCAGCCACAGACAGTCGCAGTACTTC.

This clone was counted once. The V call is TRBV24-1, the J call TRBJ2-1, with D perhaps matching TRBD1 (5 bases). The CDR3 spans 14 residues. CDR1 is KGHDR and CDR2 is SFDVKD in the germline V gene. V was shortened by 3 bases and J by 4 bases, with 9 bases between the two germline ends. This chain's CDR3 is CATSDATGYNEQFF. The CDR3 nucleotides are TGTGCCACCAGTGATGCCACAGGTTACAATGAGCAGTTCTTC.

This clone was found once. The DNA for the CDR3 is TGTGCCAGCAGCACAGGGACTGGGGCCAACGTCCTGACTTTC. Amino acid sequence: CASSTGTGANVLTF. This chain uses TRBV27 with TRBJ2-6; D might be TRBD1 (6 bases). The CDR3 is made up of 14 amino acids. The V end lost 6 bases, the J end lost 2 bases, and 8 bases lay between the germline ends. The germline gives CDR1 MNHEY, CDR2 SMNVEV (reference sequence). Full variable domain (missing parts from reference TRBV27 and TRBJ2-6): EAQVTQNPRYLITVTGKKLTVTCSQNMNHEYMSWYRQDPGLGLRQIYYSMNVEVTDKGDVPEGYKVSRKEKRNFPLILESPSPNQTSLYFCASSTGTGANVLTFGAGSRLTVL.

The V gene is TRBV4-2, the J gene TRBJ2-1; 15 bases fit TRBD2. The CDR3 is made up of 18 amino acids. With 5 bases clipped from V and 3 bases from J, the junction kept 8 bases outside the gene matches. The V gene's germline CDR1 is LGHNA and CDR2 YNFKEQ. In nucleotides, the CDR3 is TGTGCCAGCAGCAAAGGACTAGCGGGGGGGTTAAACTACAATGAGCAGTTCTTC. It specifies CASSKGLAGGLNYNEQFF.

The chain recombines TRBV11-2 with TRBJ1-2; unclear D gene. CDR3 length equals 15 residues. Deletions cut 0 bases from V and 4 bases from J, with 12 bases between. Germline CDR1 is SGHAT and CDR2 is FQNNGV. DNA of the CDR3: TGTGCCAGCAGCTTAGAGTCGTACGGGTTCTATGGCTACACCTTC. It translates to CASSLESYGFYGYTF.

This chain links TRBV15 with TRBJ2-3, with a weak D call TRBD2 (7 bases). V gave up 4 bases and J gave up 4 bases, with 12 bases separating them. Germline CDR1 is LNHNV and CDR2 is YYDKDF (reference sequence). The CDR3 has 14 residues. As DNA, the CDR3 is TGTGCCACCAGCAAAGGGGGGGAGGCAGATACGCAGTATTTT. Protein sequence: CATSKGGEADTQYF.

The CDR3 nucleotides are TGTGCCAGCAGGCAGACTAGCGGGCCCTACGAGCAGTACTTC. This codes for CASRQTSGPYEQYF. This chain connects TRBV6-5 to TRBJ2-7, with 10 bases that match TRBD2. The CDR3 length is 14 residues. V gave up 6 bases and J gave up 2 bases; unmatched junction bases: 4. CDR1 MNHEY and CDR2 SVGAGI come from the germline V gene.

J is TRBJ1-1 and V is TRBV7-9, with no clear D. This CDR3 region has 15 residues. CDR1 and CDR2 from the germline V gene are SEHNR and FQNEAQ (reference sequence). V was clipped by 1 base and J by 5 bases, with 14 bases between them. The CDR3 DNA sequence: TGTGCCAGCAGCTTAGGGGTGGGGTGGAGGACTGAAGCTTTCTTT. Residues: CASSLGVGWRTEAFF.

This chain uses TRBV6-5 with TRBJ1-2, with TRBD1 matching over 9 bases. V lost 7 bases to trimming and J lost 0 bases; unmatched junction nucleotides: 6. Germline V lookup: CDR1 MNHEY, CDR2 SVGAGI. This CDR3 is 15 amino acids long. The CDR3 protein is CASTRTGEANYGYTF. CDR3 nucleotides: TGTGCCAGCACCCGGACAGGGGAAGCTAACTATGGCTACACCTTC.